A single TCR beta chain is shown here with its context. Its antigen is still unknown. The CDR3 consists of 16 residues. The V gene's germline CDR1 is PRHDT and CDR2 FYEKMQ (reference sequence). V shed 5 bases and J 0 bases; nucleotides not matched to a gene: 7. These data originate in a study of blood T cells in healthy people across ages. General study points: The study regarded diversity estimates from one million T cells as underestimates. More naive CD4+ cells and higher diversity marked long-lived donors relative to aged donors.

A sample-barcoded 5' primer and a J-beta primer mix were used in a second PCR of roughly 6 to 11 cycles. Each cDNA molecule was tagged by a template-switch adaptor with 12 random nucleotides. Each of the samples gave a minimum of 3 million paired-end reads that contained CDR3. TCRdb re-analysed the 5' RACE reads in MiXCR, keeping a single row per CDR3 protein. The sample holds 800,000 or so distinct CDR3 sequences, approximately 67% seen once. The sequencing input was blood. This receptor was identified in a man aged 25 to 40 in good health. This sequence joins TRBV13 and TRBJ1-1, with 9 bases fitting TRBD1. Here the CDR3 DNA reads TGTGCCAGCAGCACCCGGGACAGGGCCATGAACACTGAAGCTTTCTTT. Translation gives CASSTRDRAMNTEAFF.